This T cell receptor (beta chain) comes out of a study of shared T cell receptors in the human thymus. This clone came up once. V dropped 4 bases and J dropped 1; count of bases not matched to a gene: 6. The CDR3 extends over 15 amino acids. The germline CDR1 and CDR2 sequences are SGHDT and YYEEEE. Using immunoSEQ multiplex PCR, the repertoire was profiled, and TCRdb retains in-frame clones only, with some absent. The data show hundreds of thousands of clones, with roughly 90% seen just once and around 0.0099% held by the top ten. These data also formed part of another study, on human thymus T cells. This second report adds: Infants, healthy and Finnish, who were having corrective surgery for congenital heart defects served as donors. Thymic samples were excised during corrective heart operations. Thymic and blood repertoires seemed to show skewed V and J gene use. As related research reported, thymic repertoires overlapped highly among unrelated individuals.

This chain joins TRBV5-6 and TRBJ2-3, with TRBD1 matching over 7 bases. This TCR derives from a boy under three years old with a congenital heart defect. Input material: thymocytes. CDR3 sequence (DNA): TGTGCCAGCAGCGGCCGGGACAGCGGCACAGATACGCAGTATTTT. Amino acids: CASSGRDSGTDTQYF.